One TCR beta chain is described in this entry. What it recognizes is unknown. Here immunoSEQ multiplex PCR was the method, and the copy in TCRdb shows in-frame clones only, minus some. The repertoire holds roughly 120,000 clones, with more than 75% as singletons. This specimen belongs to a study of radiotherapy plus CTLA-4 blockade in lung cancer. Study information: Among patients, about 17% showed objective responses, and roughly 31% had disease control. Regarding the study as a whole: Early blood T cell clone dynamics reportedly forecast response best, with interferon-beta. Radiotherapy plus ipilimumab was followed by expansion in blood of tumor-derived TCR clones.

Patients had chemo-refractory metastatic non-small-cell lung cancer and received focal radiation plus CTLA-4 blockade that used ipilimumab. This specimen was peripheral blood, taken from a patient treated with radiotherapy plus ipilimumab. The clonotype comes from a human donor with non-small cell lung cancer that progressed on radiotherapy plus ipilimumab. Some clones in this sample may be carry-over from other donors' samples.

CDR3: CASSRPRTTNEKLFF. CDR3 coding DNA: TGTGCCAGCAGCCGCCCCAGGACAACTAATGAAAAACTGTTTTTT. The chain is built from TRBV7-8 and TRBJ1-4; D unresolved. CDR3 length: 15 residues. Trimming left V 5 bases short and J 0 bases short, with 10 bases between. Germline V CDR1 and CDR2: SGHVS, FQNEAQ.